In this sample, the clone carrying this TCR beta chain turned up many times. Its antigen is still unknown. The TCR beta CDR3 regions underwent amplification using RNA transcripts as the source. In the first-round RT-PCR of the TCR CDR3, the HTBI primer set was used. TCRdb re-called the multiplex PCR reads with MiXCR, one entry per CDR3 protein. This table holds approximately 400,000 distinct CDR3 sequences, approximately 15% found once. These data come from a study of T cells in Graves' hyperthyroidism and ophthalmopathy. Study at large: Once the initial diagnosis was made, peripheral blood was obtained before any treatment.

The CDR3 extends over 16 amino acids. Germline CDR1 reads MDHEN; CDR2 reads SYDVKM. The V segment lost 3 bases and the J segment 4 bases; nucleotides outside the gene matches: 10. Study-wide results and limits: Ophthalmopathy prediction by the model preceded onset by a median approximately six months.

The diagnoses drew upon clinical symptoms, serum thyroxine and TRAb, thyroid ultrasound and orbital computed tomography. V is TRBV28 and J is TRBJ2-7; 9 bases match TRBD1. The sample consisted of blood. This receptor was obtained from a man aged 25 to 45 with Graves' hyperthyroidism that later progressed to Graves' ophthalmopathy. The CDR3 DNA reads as TGTGCCAGCAGTTTTGTTCAGGGACAGGGTGGATACGAGCAGTACTTC. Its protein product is CASSFVQGQGGYEQYF.